This TCR beta chain stems from a study of T cells in localized non-small cell lung cancer. Clones were read by immunoSEQ multiplex PCR, and TCRdb kept only the in-frame ones, dropping some. The sample consists of tens of thousands of clones, approximately 89% of them appearing once. Per germline, CDR1 SGHTA and CDR2 FQGNSA. Trimming removed 5 bases from V and 6 bases from J, with 11 bases in between. The CDR3 spans 13 residues. The source was peripheral blood, collected before any cancer treatment. The TCR comes from a woman aged 35-70 years with stage I lung adenocarcinoma. The chain carries TRBV7-2 and TRBJ2-1; perhaps TRBD1 as D (6 bases). The CDR3 reads CASSVTGPNEQFF. CDR3 in DNA: TGTGCCAGCAGCGTGACAGGCCCCAATGAGCAGTTCTTC.